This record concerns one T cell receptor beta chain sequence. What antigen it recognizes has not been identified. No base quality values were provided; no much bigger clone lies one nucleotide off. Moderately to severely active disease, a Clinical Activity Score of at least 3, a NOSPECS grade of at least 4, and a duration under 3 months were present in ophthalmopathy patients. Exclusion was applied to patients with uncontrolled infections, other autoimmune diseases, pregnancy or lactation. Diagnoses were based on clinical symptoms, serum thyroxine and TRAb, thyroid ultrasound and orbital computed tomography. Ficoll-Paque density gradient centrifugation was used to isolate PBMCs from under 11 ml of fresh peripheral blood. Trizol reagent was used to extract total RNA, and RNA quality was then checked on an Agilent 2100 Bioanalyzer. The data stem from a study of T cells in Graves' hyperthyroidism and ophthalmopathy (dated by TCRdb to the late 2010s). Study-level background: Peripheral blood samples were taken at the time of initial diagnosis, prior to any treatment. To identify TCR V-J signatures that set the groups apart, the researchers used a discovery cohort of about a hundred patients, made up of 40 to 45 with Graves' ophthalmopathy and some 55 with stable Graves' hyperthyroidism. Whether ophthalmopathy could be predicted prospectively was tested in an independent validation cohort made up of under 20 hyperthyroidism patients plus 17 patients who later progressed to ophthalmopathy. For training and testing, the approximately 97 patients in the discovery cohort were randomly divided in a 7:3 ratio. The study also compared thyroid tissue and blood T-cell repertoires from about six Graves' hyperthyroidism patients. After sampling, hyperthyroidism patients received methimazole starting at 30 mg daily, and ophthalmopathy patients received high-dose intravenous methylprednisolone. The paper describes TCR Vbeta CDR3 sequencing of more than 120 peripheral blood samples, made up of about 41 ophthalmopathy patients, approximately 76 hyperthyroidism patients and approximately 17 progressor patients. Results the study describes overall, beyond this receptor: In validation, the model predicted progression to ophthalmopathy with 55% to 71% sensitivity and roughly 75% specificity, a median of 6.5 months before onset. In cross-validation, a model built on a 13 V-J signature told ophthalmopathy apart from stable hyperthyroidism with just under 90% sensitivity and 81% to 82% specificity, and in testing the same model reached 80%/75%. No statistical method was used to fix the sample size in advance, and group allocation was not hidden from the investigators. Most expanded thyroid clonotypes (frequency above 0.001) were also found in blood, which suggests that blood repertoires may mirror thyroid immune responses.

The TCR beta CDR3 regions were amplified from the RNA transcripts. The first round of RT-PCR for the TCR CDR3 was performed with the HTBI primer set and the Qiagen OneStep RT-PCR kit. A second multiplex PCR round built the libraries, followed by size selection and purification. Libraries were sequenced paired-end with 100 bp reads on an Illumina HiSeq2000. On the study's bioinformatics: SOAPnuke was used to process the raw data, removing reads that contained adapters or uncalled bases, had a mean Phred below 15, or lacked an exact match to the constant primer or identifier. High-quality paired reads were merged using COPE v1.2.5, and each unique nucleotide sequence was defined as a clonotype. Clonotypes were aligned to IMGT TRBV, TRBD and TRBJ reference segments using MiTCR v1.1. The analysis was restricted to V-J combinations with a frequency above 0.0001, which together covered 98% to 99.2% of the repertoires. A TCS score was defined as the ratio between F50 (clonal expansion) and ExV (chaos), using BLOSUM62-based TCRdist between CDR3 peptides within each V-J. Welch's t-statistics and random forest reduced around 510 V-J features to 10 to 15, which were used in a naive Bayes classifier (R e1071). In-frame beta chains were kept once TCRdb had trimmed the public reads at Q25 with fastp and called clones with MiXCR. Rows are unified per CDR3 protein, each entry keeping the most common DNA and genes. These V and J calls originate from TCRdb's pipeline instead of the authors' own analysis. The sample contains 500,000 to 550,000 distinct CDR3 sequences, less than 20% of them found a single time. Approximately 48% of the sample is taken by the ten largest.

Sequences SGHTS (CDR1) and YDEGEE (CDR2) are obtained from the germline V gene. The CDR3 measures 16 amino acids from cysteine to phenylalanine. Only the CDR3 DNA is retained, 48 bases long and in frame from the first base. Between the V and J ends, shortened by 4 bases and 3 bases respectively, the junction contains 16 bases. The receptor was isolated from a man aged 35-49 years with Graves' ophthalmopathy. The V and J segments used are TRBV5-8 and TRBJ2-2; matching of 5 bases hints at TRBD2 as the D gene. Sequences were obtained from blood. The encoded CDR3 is CASSPQFEGYTGELFF. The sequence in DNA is TGTGCCAGCAGCCCCCAGTTTGAGGGTTACACCGGGGAGCTGTTTTTT.